What follows are 29 T cell receptor beta chains derived from one specimen sequenced in a study of cytomegalovirus exposure and HLA in healthy donors (dated by TCRdb to 2017 to 2019). The library was obtained by the immunoSEQ multiplex PCR assay. For the multiplex PCR, a mixture combining 60 forward primers for TCR Vbeta segments and 13 reverse primers for TCR Jbeta segments was used. TCRdb limited this immuneACCESS table to in-frame rearrangements with V and J called. A share of clones is missing; checked studies link under half to unresolved V genes, and the rest is unexplained. For this sample there are 95,000 to 100,000 clones; approximately 75% appear just once. The top ten hold about 1.9% of the sample. What was sequenced was PBMCs. These receptors were collected from a woman aged 40-49 years in good health and CMV-seronegative.

The chain links TRBV6-5 to TRBJ2-3; the match to TRBD2 covers 9 bases. The germline gives CDR1 MNHEY, CDR2 SVGAGI. Losses at the gene ends were 5 bases for V and 2 bases for J; bases not matched to a gene: 2. The CDR3 has 14 residues. The CDR3 DNA reads as TGTGCCAGCAGTCGCGGGGGGGCCACAGATACGCAGTATTTT. Translated, it gives CASSRGGATDTQYF.

This clone was seen a single time. This chain connects TRBV7-2 to TRBJ2-5; 7 bases fit TRBD2. The CDR3 runs 16 residues. Unmatched junction bases numbered 11, after V lost 6 bases and J lost 1 base. CDR1 SGHTA and CDR2 FQGNSA come from the germline V gene. CDR3 nucleotide sequence: TGTGCCAGCAGTGCGGGAGCGGGTTTGGGCCAAGAGACCCAGTACTTC. Translated, it gives CASSAGAGLGQETQYF.

This sequence joins TRBV30 and TRBJ1-5; D ambiguous. This CDR3 is 15 amino acids long. V was clipped by 2 bases and J by 0 bases, with 11 bases between them. Germline lookup yields CDR1 GTSNPN and CDR2 SVGIG (reference sequence). The CDR3 loop is CAWSRAGGSNQPQHF. CDR3 DNA: TGTGCCTGGAGTAGGGCAGGAGGTAGCAATCAGCCCCAGCATTTT.

About this clone itself: Germline is not matched at one junction end, which may reflect a read error. The rearrangement uses TRBV7-7 and TRBJ1-1; D remains ambiguous. From germline, CDR1 is SSHAT and CDR2 FNYEAQ (reference sequence). This CDR3 spans 13 amino acids. CDR3 nucleotides: TGTGCTAGCAGCCCTCAGATGAACACTGAAGCTTTCTTT. This gives the protein CASSPQMNTEAFF.

The V and J genes are TRBV11-3 and TRBJ2-3, with TRBD1 identical over 10 bases. The V gene end was trimmed by 3 bases and the J gene end by 4 bases; junction bases not matched to a gene: 1. This CDR3 region has 14 residues. Looked up from germline, CDR1 is SGHNT and CDR2 is YENEEA. The CDR3 spells CASSLTGGADTQYF. The CDR3 region has the DNA TGTGCCAGCAGCTTGACAGGGGGCGCAGATACGCAGTATTTT.

The rearrangement uses TRBV10-1 and TRBJ2-2, with 9 bases aligning to TRBD2. CDR1 is WNHNN, CDR2 SYGVQD, per germline (reference sequence). The CDR3 is made up of 16 amino acids. The V gene end was trimmed by 6 bases and the J gene end by 2 bases; junction bases not matched to a gene: 7. DNA of the CDR3: TGCGCCAGCAGGACTAGCGGATCGGCCAACACCGGGGAGCTGTTTTTT. Translation gives CASRTSGSANTGELFF.

This chain links TRBV6-6 with TRBJ1-4, with a tentative D call TRBD1 (5 bases). The CDR3 spans 14 residues. CDR1 MNHNY and CDR2 SVGAGI come from the germline V gene (reference sequence). V lost 2 bases to trimming and J lost 7 bases, with 11 bases between them. CDR3 in amino acids: CASSYGRQGEKLFF. For the CDR3, the DNA is TGTGCCAGCAGTTACGGCCGGCAGGGTGAAAAACTGTTTTTT.

The chain uses TRBV2 and TRBJ2-5, with 14 positions matching TRBD2. The CDR3 consists of 20 residues. The V segment lost 2 bases and the J segment 1 base; nucleotides outside the gene matches: 12. Germline V gives CDR1 SNHLY, CDR2 FYNNEI. The CDR3 here is CASSEKGGLAGGRAQETQYF. As DNA, the CDR3 is TGTGCCAGCAGTGAAAAAGGTGGACTAGCGGGGGGCCGCGCCCAAGAGACCCAGTACTTC.

The chain combines TRBV7-9 with TRBJ1-1; a weak D match, TRBD1 (6 bases). This CDR3 is built from 15 residues. Germline V gives CDR1 SEHNR, CDR2 FQNEAQ (reference sequence). V lost 3 bases, J lost 0 bases, and 11 bases lay in between. CDR3 region: CASSFPGEMNTEAFF. Here the CDR3 DNA reads TGTGCCAGCAGCTTCCCAGGGGAAATGAACACTGAAGCTTTCTTT.

The chain joins TRBV28 to TRBJ2-1; 8 nucleotides agree with TRBD2. The CDR3 consists of 16 residues. CDR1 and CDR2 from the germline V gene are MDHEN and SYDVKM. The J segment lost 5 bases and the V segment lost 3 bases, leaving 9 bases of the junction unmatched. The CDR3 DNA reads TGTGCCAGCAGTTTCTACAGCGGGAGCGGGGACAATGAGCAGTTCTTC. It codes for CASSFYSGSGDNEQFF. The whole variable domain, remainder taken from reference TRBV28 and TRBJ2-1, is DVKVTQSSRYLVKRTGEKVFLECVQDMDHENMFWYRQDPGLGLRLIYFSYDVKMKEKGDIPEGYSVSREKKERFSLILESASTNQTSMYLCASSFYSGSGDNEQFFGPGTRLTVL.

On this clone: The junction and the germline gene differ at one end; a read error may be behind it. The rearrangement links TRBV7-7 to TRBJ2-1; 7 bases match TRBD2. This CDR3 region has 14 residues. Per germline, CDR1 SSHAT and CDR2 FNYEAQ (reference sequence). Here the CDR3 DNA reads TGTGCTAGCAGCCCTGGCGAGCGGGGCAGTGAGCAGTTCTTC. Translating it yields CASSPGERGSEQFF.

The rearrangement uses TRBV10-3 and TRBJ1-3; 10 nucleotides match TRBD1. V was pared by 6 bases and J by 3 bases, with 8 bases of the junction left unmatched. Germline CDR1 and CDR2: ENHRY and SYGVKD. This CDR3 has 16 amino acids. The chain's CDR3 is CAIRTGTGAVGNTIYF. The CDR3 nucleotides are TGTGCCATCAGAACCGGGACAGGGGCAGTTGGAAACACCATATATTTT.

The chain combines TRBV28 with TRBJ2-7, with 8 positions matching TRBD1. The germline V gene has CDR1 MDHEN and CDR2 SYDVKM. The CDR3 contains 13 residues. The ends lost 7 bases at V and 1 base at J; junction bases unmatched: 3. CDR3 protein: CASIRTGSYEQYF. In DNA, the CDR3 is TGTGCCAGCATTAGGACAGGGTCCTACGAGCAGTACTTC.

The gene calls are TRBV29-1 and TRBJ2-7; perhaps TRBD2 as D (6 bases). The V end lost 6 bases, the J end lost 4 bases, and 16 bases lay between the germline ends. The CDR3 is 13 residues long. Germline V CDR1 and CDR2: SQVTM, ANQGSEA. As DNA, the CDR3 is TGCAGCGTCGAACGAGGAGGGAGTTACGAGCAGTACTTC. It specifies CSVERGGSYEQYF.

This clone was counted a few times. The chain recombines TRBV7-9 with TRBJ2-5, with TRBD2 identical over 7 bases. Germline assignment: CDR1 SEHNR and CDR2 FQNEAQ (reference sequence). J was trimmed by 1 base and V by 7 bases; bases with no gene match: 9. The CDR3 runs to 15 residues. The CDR3: CASTLRGGTQETQYF. CDR3 coding DNA: TGTGCCAGCACCCTTCGGGGAGGGACCCAAGAGACCCAGTACTTC.

The chain is built from TRBV6-5 and TRBJ2-3; 12 bases line up with TRBD2. V lost 4 bases to trimming and J lost 2 bases; unmatched junction nucleotides: 1. The CDR3 is made up of 15 amino acids. The germline V gene encodes CDR1 MNHEY and CDR2 SVGAGI. CDR3 DNA: TGTGCCAGCAGTTCTAGCGGGGGGGCCACAGATACGCAGTATTTT. Translation gives CASSSSGGATDTQYF.

This clone showed up just once. V and J are TRBV11-2 and TRBJ2-4; D is possibly TRBD2 (6 bases). From germline, CDR1 is SGHAT and CDR2 FQNNGV. This CDR3 contains 18 residues. Between the trimmed V and J ends, which lost 1 base and 3 bases, there was a span of 19 bases. The CDR3 DNA reads as TGTGCCAGCAGCTTAGGTTTAGGGCCTCCCGGGGGCAAAAACATTCAGTACTTC. Translating it yields CASSLGLGPPGGKNIQYF.

The chain couples TRBV11-3 to TRBJ2-1; 11 nucleotides line up with TRBD2. The germline gives CDR1 SGHNT, CDR2 YENEEA. The trim removed 5 bases at V and 9 bases at J, leaving 9 bases unmatched. The CDR3 totals 15 residues. CDR3 sequence reads: CASSKGASGRIEQFF. CDR3 in DNA: TGTGCCAGCAGCAAAGGCGCTAGCGGGAGGATTGAGCAGTTCTTC.

The CDR3 DNA sequence: TGTGCCAGCAGTGAAGGAGCGTTTCTGAAACTGTTTTTT. Translation gives CASSEGAFLKLFF. V usage is TRBV2 and J usage is TRBJ1-4; D is uncertain. Trimming pared 1 base from V and 11 bases from J, leaving 11 bases between. CDR1 SNHLY and CDR2 FYNNEI come from the germline V gene. The CDR3 is 13 residues long.

V usage is TRBV21-1 and J usage is TRBJ1-2; TRBD1 is taken as the D call from the table, unchecked against the DNA. TRBV21-1 represents a pseudogene. The CDR3 extends over 16 amino acids. CDR3: CASSKAGQGRASGYTF. The CDR3 DNA follows: TGTGCCAGCAGCAAAGCGGGGCAGGGGCGGGCTAGCGGCTACACCTTC.

V gene TRBV5-1 combines with J gene TRBJ2-5, with D possibly TRBD2 on 7 matching bases. V was trimmed by 4 bases and J by 11 bases, leaving 18 bases between them. The V gene's germline CDR1 is SGHRS and CDR2 YFSETQ. This CDR3 is 13 amino acids long. The CDR3 reads CASSPRGAREQYF. The CDR3 coding sequence is TGCGCCAGCAGCCCTAGGGGGGCGCGGGAGCAGTACTTC.

The V call is TRBV30, the J call TRBJ1-4; TRBD1 might be the D (5 bases). Germline values: CDR1 GTSNPN, CDR2 SVGIG (reference sequence). The CDR3 is made up of 11 amino acids. V dropped 7 bases and J dropped 4 bases, with 7 bases sitting between them. The CDR3 DNA is TGTGCCTCGCAGGGTAATGAAAAACTGTTTTTT. Protein product: CASQGNEKLFF.

This CDR3 is CASSVFTGMIEETQYF. The CDR3 DNA is TGTGCCAGCAGCGTATTTACCGGGATGATCGAAGAGACCCAGTACTTC. The rearrangement joins TRBV9 to TRBJ2-5, with D possibly TRBD2 on 5 matching bases. The CDR3 consists of 16 residues. V was cut by 1 base and J by 3 bases, with 16 bases left in between. Germline V gene sequence: CDR1 SGDLS, CDR2 YYNGEE.

This clone came up once. V usage is TRBV19 and J usage is TRBJ2-5; D is perhaps TRBD1 (6 bases). CDR3 length: 17 amino acids. The V gene lost 2 bases and the J gene lost 6 bases, with 22 bases spanning the gap. Germline-derived CDR1 and CDR2 are LNHDA and SQIVND (reference sequence). This CDR3 is CASSINGRAQGRQTQYF. The CDR3 nucleotides read TGTGCCAGTAGTATAAACGGGCGGGCACAGGGTAGGCAGACCCAGTACTTC.

V is TRBV6-5 and J is TRBJ1-1; the D gene is possibly TRBD1 (5 bases). V shed 6 bases and J shed 3 bases, with 5 bases lying between them. There are 11 residues in the CDR3. CDR1 and CDR2 from the germline V gene are MNHEY and SVGAGI. The CDR3 sequence: CASRQDTEAFF. CDR3 in DNA: TGTGCCAGCAGACAGGACACTGAAGCTTTCTTT.

The CDR3 DNA reads TGTGCCACAGTTAGCGGATACACAGATACGCAGTATTTT. Translation: CATVSGYTDTQYF. This chain connects TRBV27 to TRBJ2-3; possible D gene TRBD2, 6 bases. The V gene lost 10 bases and the J gene lost 2 bases, with 13 bases spanning the gap. The CDR3 extends over 13 amino acids. Germline CDR1 is MNHEY and CDR2 is SMNVEV (reference sequence).

The chain uses TRBV13 and TRBJ2-1, with TRBD2 matching 7 bases. The trim removed 1 base at V and 7 bases at J, leaving 13 bases unmatched. This CDR3 region has 17 residues. CDR1 PRHDT and CDR2 FYEKMQ come from the germline V gene (reference sequence). The CDR3: CASSLAPTSVFRNEQFF. In nucleotides, the CDR3 is TGTGCCAGCAGCTTAGCCCCAACTAGCGTGTTCCGGAATGAGCAGTTCTTC.

The J gene is TRBJ2-7, the V gene TRBV5-6, with D unclear. CDR1 is SGHDT and CDR2 is YYEEEE in the germline V gene. This CDR3 is 14 amino acids long. V shed 0 bases and J shed 2 bases, with 9 bases lying between them. The CDR3 spells CASSLARFTYEQYF. In DNA form, the CDR3 reads TGTGCCAGCAGCTTGGCTAGGTTCACCTACGAGCAGTACTTC. The full variable domain, with the rest looked up from reference TRBV5-6 and TRBJ2-7, is DAGVTQSPTHLIKTRGQQVTLRCSPKSGHDTVSWYQQALGQGPQFIFQYYEEEERQRGNFPDRFSGHQFPNYSSELNVNALLLGDSALYLCASSLARFTYEQYFGPGTRLTVT.

V gene TRBV4-2 combines with J gene TRBJ2-3; a possible D gene is TRBD1 (6 bases). The length of the CDR3 is 15 residues. Germline V gene sequence: CDR1 LGHNA, CDR2 YNFKEQ. V lost 3 bases to trimming and J lost 2 bases, with 12 bases between them. CDR3 coding DNA: TGTGCCAGCAGCCAGCCAGGGGATATCACAGATACGCAGTATTTT. It yields the protein CASSQPGDITDTQYF.